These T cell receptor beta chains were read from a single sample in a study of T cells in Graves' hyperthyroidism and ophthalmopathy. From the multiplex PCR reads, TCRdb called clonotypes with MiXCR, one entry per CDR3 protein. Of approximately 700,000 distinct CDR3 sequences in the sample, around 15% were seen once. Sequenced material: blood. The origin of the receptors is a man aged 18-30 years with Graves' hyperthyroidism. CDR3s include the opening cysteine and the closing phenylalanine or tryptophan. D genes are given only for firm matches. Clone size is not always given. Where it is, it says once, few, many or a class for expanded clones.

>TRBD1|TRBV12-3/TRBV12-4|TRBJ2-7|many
CASKRGQGKYKQYF
TGTGCCAGCAAGAGGGGACAGGGGAAGTATAAGCAGTACTTC
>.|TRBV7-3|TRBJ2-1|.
CASSLLRRPTGTNKDNNEQFF
TGTGCCAGCAGCCTATTACGACGACCCACGGGGACGAACAAAGACAATAATGAGCAGTTCTTC
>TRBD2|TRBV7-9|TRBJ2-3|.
CASSLSGLAGADTQYF
TGTGCCAGCAGCTTATCTGGACTAGCAGGGGCAGATACGCAGTATTTT
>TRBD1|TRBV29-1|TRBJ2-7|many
CSARSPRAGTGLTEQYF
TGCAGCGCGAGAAGTCCGAGAGCCGGGACAGGGCTGACCGAGCAGTACTTC
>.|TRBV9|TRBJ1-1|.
CASSGDTPMNTEAFF
TGTGCCAGCAGCGGCGACACCCCCATGAACACTGAAGCTTTCTTT
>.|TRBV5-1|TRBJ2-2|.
CASSGGTPASGELFF
TGCGCCAGCAGCGGGGGAACCCCAGCCAGCGGGGAGCTGTTTTTT
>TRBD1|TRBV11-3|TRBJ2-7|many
CASSHPGQSYEQYF
TGTGCCAGCAGCCACCCGGGACAGTCCTACGAGCAGTACTTC
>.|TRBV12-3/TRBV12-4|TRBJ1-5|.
CASSLGTVGQPQHF
TGTGCCAGCAGTTTGGGGACGGTGGGTCAGCCCCAGCATTTT
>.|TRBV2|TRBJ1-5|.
CASGRDTIIQPQHF
TGTGCCAGCGGCCGGGACACCATCATCCAGCCCCAGCATTTT
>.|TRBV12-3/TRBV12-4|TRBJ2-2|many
CASSPWDNGELFF
TGTGCCAGCAGCCCTTGGGATAACGGGGAGCTGTTTTTT
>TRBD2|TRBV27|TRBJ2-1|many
CASCGAGGPLHEQFF
TGTGCCAGCTGCGGGGCGGGAGGGCCGTTACATGAGCAGTTCTTC
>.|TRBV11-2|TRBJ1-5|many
CASSLERVNQPQHF
TGTGCCAGCAGCTTGGAGAGGGTCAATCAGCCCCAGCATTTT
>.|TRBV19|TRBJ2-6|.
CASSQGTGANVLTF
TGTGCCAGTAGTCAGGGAACTGGGGCCAACGTCCTGACTTTC
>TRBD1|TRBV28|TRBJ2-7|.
CASSLFGQGDYEQYF
TGTGCCAGCAGTTTATTCGGACAGGGGGACTACGAGCAGTACTTC
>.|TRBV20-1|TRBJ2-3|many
CSASHTDTQYF
TGCAGTGCTAGCCACACAGATACGCAGTATTTT
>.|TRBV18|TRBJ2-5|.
CASSPYQETQHF
TGTGCCAGCTCACCATACCAAGAGACCCAGCACTTC
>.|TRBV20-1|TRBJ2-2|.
CSARDRAGELFF
TGCAGTGCTAGAGATCGTGCGGGGGAGCTGTTTTTT
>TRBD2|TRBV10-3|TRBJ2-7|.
CAISDGGRAGDEQYF
TGTGCCATCAGTGACGGCGGGAGGGCGGGGGACGAGCAGTACTTC
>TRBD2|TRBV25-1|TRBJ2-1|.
CASSDGAGARYEQFF
TGTGCCAGCAGTGACGGGGCGGGAGCCAGGTATGAGCAGTTCTTC
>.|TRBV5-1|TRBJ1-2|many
CASSTGTVGGYTF
TGCGCCAGCAGCACCGGGACGGTAGGAGGCTACACCTTC
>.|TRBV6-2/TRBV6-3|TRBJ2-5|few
CASSYPPARTQYF
TGTGCCAGCAGTTACCCACCCGCAAGGACCCAGTACTTC
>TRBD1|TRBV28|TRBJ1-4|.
CASSGYRTGNEKLFF
TGTGCCAGCAGTGGCTACAGGACAGGGAATGAAAAACTGTTTTTT
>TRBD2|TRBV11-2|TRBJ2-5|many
CASSTSGEETQYF
TGTGCCAGCAGCACGAGCGGGGAAGAGACCCAGTACTTC
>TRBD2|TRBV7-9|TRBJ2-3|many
CASSTRLAGVGDTQYF
TGTGCCAGCAGCACTCGACTAGCGGGAGTGGGGGATACGCAGTATTTT
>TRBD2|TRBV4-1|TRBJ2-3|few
CASSQASAGGTDTQYF
TGCGCCAGCAGCCAAGCCAGCGCGGGAGGCACAGATACGCAGTATTTT
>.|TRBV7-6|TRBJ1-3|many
CASSLAGAGNTIYF
TGTGCCAGCAGCTTAGCAGGGGCTGGAAACACCATATATTTT